This TCR beta chain originates from a study of T cell repertoires in cytomegalovirus infection. This clonotype appeared many times. MiXCR, applied by TCRdb to the reads, yields one record per CDR3 protein. The sample contains roughly 500,000 distinct CDR3 sequences, over 9% of which appear only once. Trimming took 3 bases from V and 10 from J; bases not matched to a gene: 8. This CDR3 is 13 amino acids long. Per germline, CDR1 SGHDN and CDR2 FVKESK. The material sequenced was PBMCs. The sequence came from a human donor in good health (CMV status not recorded). Some clones in this sample may be carry-over from other donors' samples. The rearrangement uses TRBV14 and TRBJ1-1; 7 positions match TRBD1. In nucleotides, the CDR3 is TGTGCCAGCAGCCAGAGGACAGGAACGGGAGCTTTCTTT. Translated: CASSQRTGTGAFF.